What follows describes a single TCR beta chain. Its antigen remains unknown. This entry comes from a study of cytotoxic CD8 clonotypes in ibrutinib-treated CLL. About the research overall: After treatment lasting a median 12 months, range 6 to 36, response samples were collected. Sequencing produced an average of approximately 230,000 productive templates and approximately 90,000 productive rearrangements per sample. Findings of the study overall: Under therapy, public clonotypes either contracted or stayed stable, and they were uncommon.

PBMCs that had been cryopreserved were the source of 1.5 to 2.5 micrograms of genomic DNA for TCR beta libraries. Assay: immunoSEQ multiplex PCR; the TCRdb copy retains only in-frame clones and omits some. This sample has 150,000 to 200,000 clones; 84% occur once, and the top ten carry around 4.5%. This TCR was recovered from a human donor with chronic lymphocytic leukemia. The starting material was PBMCs, obtained after 24 months of ibrutinib treatment.

CDR3 nucleotides: TGTGCCAGCATTCTTGCCGGAGGCACTGAAGCTTTCTTT. The encoded protein is CASILAGGTEAFF. The chain is built from TRBV28 and TRBJ1-1; D is unresolved. Germline CDR1 is MDHEN and CDR2 is SYDVKM. The length of the CDR3 is 13 residues. Trimming took off 7 bases at V and 4 bases at J, with 13 bases between the two ends.